The following is a TCR beta chain sequence with its context. The J segment lost 4 bases and the V segment lost 1 base, leaving 5 bases of the junction unmatched. CDR1 and CDR2 (germline): PRHDT, FYEKMQ (reference sequence). The CDR3 covers 15 residues. Produced via immunoSEQ multiplex PCR; TCRdb's table is partial and in-frame only. This sample has 150,000 or so clones, with approximately 90% found just once. The data were obtained in a study of radiation and T cells in renal cell carcinoma. Time point denoted: baseline pretreatment blood. Treatment of the sample: 15 Gy SBRT to primary tumor, nephrectomy 4 weeks later.

V gene TRBV13 combines with J gene TRBJ2-3; 7 nucleotides align to TRBD1. The receptor comes from a woman aged 70-85 years with renal cell carcinoma. The sequencing used blood, collected from a patient whose treatment included radiotherapy and nephrectomy. CDR3 in amino acids: CASSLDRGISDTQYF. Here the CDR3 DNA reads TGTGCCAGCAGCTTAGACAGGGGCATCTCAGATACGCAGTATTTT.